The present entry profiles one T cell receptor (beta chain) with its context. Its antigen is not identified. These data belong to a study of graft-versus-host responses after intestinal transplantation. Whole-study context: Grafts were multivisceral, liver-intestinal, or isolated intestinal.

The CDR3 has 15 residues. J lost 4 bases, V lost 6 bases, and 7 bases had no gene match. Germline V gene sequence: CDR1 MNHEY, CDR2 SMNVEV (reference sequence). Points from the study as a whole: Some GvH clones were seen earlier in gut or blood, suggesting intestinal origin.

Repertoires were generated with immunoSEQ multiplex PCR, while TCRdb's copy carries only in-frame clones and drops some. The repertoire holds over 90,000 clones, 80% to 95% seen once, with 1% to 1.5% in the top ten. The sequence was obtained from a human donor who received an intestinal transplant. This chain joins TRBV27 and TRBJ2-7; 12 bases line up with TRBD2. Sequencing used unstimulated CD8+ T cells sorted from spleen or lymph node cells, obtained before intestinal transplant. The CDR3 DNA is TGTGCCAGCAGGATCACCGGGACTAGCGGGTACGAGCAGTACTTC. Translation: CASRITGTSGYEQYF.